The text below deals with one T cell receptor (beta chain). The germline V gene encodes CDR1 SGHTA and CDR2 FQGNSA. The CDR3 is 15 amino acids. V lost 2 bases and J lost 4, with 14 bases in between. The protocol was immunoSEQ multiplex PCR, while the TCRdb copy is restricted to in-frame clones and leaves out a portion. Of approximately 400 clones detected, approximately 91% appear once; the ten largest clones hold roughly 15%. This entry comes from a study of T cells and Merkel cell carcinoma outcomes. Sequencing input: tumor tissue from Merkel cell carcinoma. This TCR derives from a human donor with Merkel cell carcinoma. The genes are TRBV7-2 and TRBJ1-2; D not certain. CDR3 amino acids: CASSLPQFLPYGYTF. The CDR3 DNA sequence: TGTGCCAGCAGCTTACCGCAGTTTCTCCCCTATGGCTACACCTTC.